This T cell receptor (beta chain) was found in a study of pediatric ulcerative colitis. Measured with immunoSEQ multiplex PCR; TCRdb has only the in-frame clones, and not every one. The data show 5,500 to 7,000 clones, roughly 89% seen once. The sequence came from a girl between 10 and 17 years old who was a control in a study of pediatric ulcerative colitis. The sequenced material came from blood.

The CDR3 loop reads CASSLSSLAGGAYNEQFF. DNA of the CDR3: TGTGCCAGCAGTTTATCTTCGCTAGCGGGAGGGGCTTACAATGAGCAGTTCTTC. The rearrangement joins TRBV27 to TRBJ2-1, with 12 bases aligning to TRBD2. Losses at the gene ends were 0 bases for V and 4 bases for J; bases not matched to a gene: 7. Germline V gives CDR1 MNHEY, CDR2 SMNVEV (reference sequence). The CDR3 runs 18 residues.